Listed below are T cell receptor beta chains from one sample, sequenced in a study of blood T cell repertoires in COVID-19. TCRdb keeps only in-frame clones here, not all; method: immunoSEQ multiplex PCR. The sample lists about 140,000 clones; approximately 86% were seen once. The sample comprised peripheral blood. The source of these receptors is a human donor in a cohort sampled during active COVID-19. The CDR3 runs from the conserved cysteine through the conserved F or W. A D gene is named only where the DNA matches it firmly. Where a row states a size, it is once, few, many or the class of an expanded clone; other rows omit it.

TGTGCCATCAGCGACTCCCCCCTCGCCTGGACAGGGGGAGATACGCAGTATTTT	CAISDSPLAWTGGDTQYF	TRBJ2-3	TRBD1	.	TRBV10-3
TGCAGCGTGGGTAGCGCTGGCAACTGGGAGACCCAGTACTTC	CSVGSAGNWETQYF	TRBJ2-5	.	.	TRBV29-1
TGCGCCAGCAGCCAAGACTCGTTGGCAGGGGGCTACGAGCAGTACTTC	CASSQDSLAGGYEQYF	TRBJ2-7	TRBD1	.	TRBV4-1
TGTGCCAGCAGCCGAGGACTAGCGGGCCTAGCCAAAAACATTCAGTACTTC	CASSRGLAGLAKNIQYF	TRBJ2-4	TRBD2	once	TRBV3-1/TRBV3-2
TGTGCCAGCAGCTCGGGAGAATTAAGGGTTGGAACTGAAGCTTTCTTT	CASSSGELRVGTEAFF	TRBJ1-1	.	.	TRBV5-4
TGTGCCAGCAGTTACCGGGACAGGTCTAAGGGCACCATATATTTT	CASSYRDRSKGTIYF	TRBJ1-3	TRBD1	.	TRBV6-6
TGTGCCAGCAGTACCACAGGGGGTGGCGAGCAGTACTTC	CASSTTGGGEQYF	TRBJ2-7	TRBD1	once	TRBV6-5
TGTGCCAGCAGTGAAGTGCTAGGAGGGCCAGAGCAGTACTTC	CASSEVLGGPEQYF	TRBJ2-7	.	.	TRBV6-1
TGTGCCAGCAGTCCATCACTCTATCAGCCCCAGCATTTT	CASSPSLYQPQHF	TRBJ1-5	.	.	TRBV12-3/TRBV12-4
TGTGCCAGCAGTCTACAGGGTAGGCTTGGCACTGAAGCTTTCTTT	CASSLQGRLGTEAFF	TRBJ1-1	.	.	TRBV27
TGTGCCAGCAGCGTAGGCCGAGAAGGGGGCTACGAGCAGTACTTC	CASSVGREGGYEQYF	TRBJ2-7	.	.	TRBV9
TGTGCCAGCAGCTTAGCACAGGGGGTGAACTATGGCTACACCTTC	CASSLAQGVNYGYTF	TRBJ1-2	TRBD1	.	TRBV11-2
TGTGCCAGCAGCCAAGAAGCAGGGGCCAACGTCCTGACTTTC	CASSQEAGANVLTF	TRBJ2-6	.	.	TRBV14
TGTGCCAGCAGCGCATACAGGGGGAGTTCACCCCTCCACTTT	CASSAYRGSSPLHF	TRBJ1-6	TRBD1	.	TRBV5-6
TGTGCCAGCAGCTCGGACAGGGGAAGCTACACCTTC	CASSSDRGSYTF	TRBJ1-2	TRBD1	.	TRBV7-9
TGCAGTGCTAGTCGGTCACCGGGGGGGCCCCTGGCGCAGTATTTT	CSASRSPGGPLAQYF	TRBJ2-3	TRBD2	.	TRBV20-1
TGTGCCAGCAGTTTATGGAGTGGACAGGGCGGCGAGCAGTACTTC	CASSLWSGQGGEQYF	TRBJ2-7	TRBD1	.	TRBV27
TGTGCCAGCAGCTTAGGCGCCGTCAATGAGCAGTTCTTC	CASSLGAVNEQFF	TRBJ2-1	.	.	TRBV11-2
TGTGCCAGCAGTTTTTTCGCGGGGATAAACTACGAGCAGTACTTC	CASSFFAGINYEQYF	TRBJ2-7	.	.	TRBV27
TGTGCCAGCAGTGAACGGGTTAAACATGGCTACACCTTC	CASSERVKHGYTF	TRBJ1-2	.	once	TRBV6-1
TGTGCCAGTAGGCGCTGGGCAGAGAGCTCCTACGAGCAGTACTTC	CASRRWAESSYEQYF	TRBJ2-7	.	.	TRBV19
TGTGCCAGCGGAGGGAGTCCTAATGAAAAACTGTTTTTT	CASGGSPNEKLFF	TRBJ1-4	.	.	TRBV28
TGTGCCAGTAGCCAAACGACTAGCGGGAGTTTCACTGAGCAGTTCTTC	CASSQTTSGSFTEQFF	TRBJ2-1	TRBD2	.	TRBV19
TGTGCCAGCAGCCCCCGGGACAGCTCTGGGGAGCAGTACTTC	CASSPRDSSGEQYF	TRBJ2-7	TRBD1	.	TRBV27
TGTGCCAGCAGCACAACCGGGACTTCCAGTGAGACCCAGTACTTC	CASSTTGTSSETQYF	TRBJ2-5	.	.	TRBV7-3
TGTGCCAGCAGTTTCGGACAGGCCAGGGTCGATACGCAGTATTTT	CASSFGQARVDTQYF	TRBJ2-3	TRBD1	.	TRBV25-1
TGTGCCAGCAGCCAGATCGGGACTAGCGATACGCAGTATTTT	CASSQIGTSDTQYF	TRBJ2-3	TRBD2	.	TRBV3-1/TRBV3-2
TGCGCCAGCAGCTTGGAGGGACAGGGCGGACAACGCGAGCAGTTCTTC	CASSLEGQGGQREQFF	TRBJ2-1	TRBD1	.	TRBV5-1
TGTGCCAGCAGCCTAAGGGGCGGCAGTAATTCACCCCTCCACTTT	CASSLRGGSNSPLHF	TRBJ1-6	.	.	TRBV9
TGTGCCAGCAGTGGCGCCCTAGGACTAGCGGGGCCGAGCTCCTACAATGAGCAGTTCTTC	CASSGALGLAGPSSYNEQFF	TRBJ2-1	TRBD2	once	TRBV2
TGCGCCAGCAGCTCGCTCGGGACCGGGGAGCTGTTTTTT	CASSSLGTGELFF	TRBJ2-2	.	.	TRBV5-1
TGTGCCAGCAGTTTTGGAGAGTCTAACTATGGCTACACCTTC	CASSFGESNYGYTF	TRBJ1-2	.	.	TRBV27
TGCGCCGGAAGCAGCGGGAGAACCTCTCCCCGGCGCCCGCAGTATTTT	CAGSSGRTSPRRPQYF	TRBJ2-3	TRBD2	.	TRBV5-1
TGTGCCAGCAGCTTAGCGGCAGGTAACAATCAGCCCCAGCATTTT	CASSLAAGNNQPQHF	TRBJ1-5	.	once	TRBV7-6
TGTGCCAGCAGTGATTTGGGGCGCACAGATACGCAGTATTTT	CASSDLGRTDTQYF	TRBJ2-3	.	.	TRBV6-1
TGTGCCAGTAGTATAGTGGGCGGGACCTCCTACGAGCAGTACTTC	CASSIVGGTSYEQYF	TRBJ2-7	.	.	TRBV19
TGTGCCAGCAGTGAAGCTACCGGGGAAGGCACTGAAGCTTTCTTT	CASSEATGEGTEAFF	TRBJ1-1	.	.	TRBV6-1
TGTGCCAGCAGCCAAGCGGGGCCTGAGGATACGCAGTATTTT	CASSQAGPEDTQYF	TRBJ2-3	TRBD2	.	TRBV7-3
TGTGCCAGCAGCCCTGGACAGGGGGATACTGAAGCTTTCTTT	CASSPGQGDTEAFF	TRBJ1-1	TRBD1	.	TRBV5-6
TGCGCCAGCAGGGGACACCTATACTCTGGGGCCAACGTCCTGACTTTC	CASRGHLYSGANVLTF	TRBJ2-6	.	.	TRBV4-1
TGTGCCAGCAGAGCTGGACAGGGAGGAAACATTCAGTACTTC	CASRAGQGGNIQYF	TRBJ2-4	TRBD1	once	TRBV2
TGTGCCACCAGTCCAGCGGGGTACAATGAGCAGTTCTTC	CATSPAGYNEQFF	TRBJ2-1	TRBD2	once	TRBV24-1
TGTGCCAGGGACATAACAGGGACGGAAAACATTCAGTACTTC	CARDITGTENIQYF	TRBJ2-4	.	once	TRBV9
TGTGCCAGCAGTTTATCGGTCTCAGGGGCTGAGACCCAGTACTTC	CASSLSVSGAETQYF	TRBJ2-5	.	.	TRBV27
TGTGCCAGCTCACGTGGGCGGGGTGAAGCTTTCTTT	CASSRGRGEAFF	TRBJ1-1	.	.	TRBV18
TGCGCCAGCAGTTACGGGACTAGCGACTCCTACGAGCAGTACTTC	CASSYGTSDSYEQYF	TRBJ2-7	TRBD2	few	TRBV5-1
TGTGCCAGCAGCTTAGAACAGGGGTCCACAGATACGCAGTATTTT	CASSLEQGSTDTQYF	TRBJ2-3	TRBD1	once	TRBV7-6
TGTGCCAGTAGTTTGACACATCGGGGGAACACTGAAGCTTTCTTT	CASSLTHRGNTEAFF	TRBJ1-1	.	once	TRBV19
TGTGCCAGTAGTATAGGGGGACAGGGGGCGCGAGAGCAGTACTTC	CASSIGGQGAREQYF	TRBJ2-7	TRBD1	.	TRBV19
TGTGCCAGCCCCCTTTTGACTAGCGGGGGAGACAATACCTACGAGCAGTACTTC	CASPLLTSGGDNTYEQYF	TRBJ2-7	TRBD2	few	TRBV2
TGCAGCGTCCGGGGTGTGGTAACTTTCTTT	CSVRGVVTFF	TRBJ1-1	.	.	TRBV29-1
TGTGCCAGTAACAAAGGACTAGCGGGAGTAGAGACCCAGTACTTC	CASNKGLAGVETQYF	TRBJ2-5	TRBD2	.	TRBV2
TGCGCCAGCAGTGAGTACGCCAGATCCACTGAAGCTTTCTTT	CASSEYARSTEAFF	TRBJ1-1	.	.	TRBV10-2
TGTGCCATCAGTGCACGGGGACAGAACAATGAGCAGTTCTTC	CAISARGQNNEQFF	TRBJ2-1	TRBD1	.	TRBV10-3
TGTGCCAGTTGGGGGTGGGGGGGGACGAACACAGATACGCAGTATTTT	CASWGWGGTNTDTQYF	TRBJ2-3	TRBD2	once	TRBV28
TGTGCCGGTCTGGCGGGAACGGCCAAAAACATTCAGTACTTC	CAGLAGTAKNIQYF	TRBJ2-4	.	.	TRBV30
TGTGCCAGCACTTCCCATACAGGGGGAAGCACAGATACGCAGTATTTT	CASTSHTGGSTDTQYF	TRBJ2-3	TRBD1	.	TRBV6-6
TGTGCCAGCAGCCGGGGGGGCCGGGAGACCCAGTACTTC	CASSRGGRETQYF	TRBJ2-5	TRBD2	.	TRBV7-2
TGTGCCAGCAGCTTATGGAGTGAGACCCAGTACTTC	CASSLWSETQYF	TRBJ2-5	.	.	TRBV7-6